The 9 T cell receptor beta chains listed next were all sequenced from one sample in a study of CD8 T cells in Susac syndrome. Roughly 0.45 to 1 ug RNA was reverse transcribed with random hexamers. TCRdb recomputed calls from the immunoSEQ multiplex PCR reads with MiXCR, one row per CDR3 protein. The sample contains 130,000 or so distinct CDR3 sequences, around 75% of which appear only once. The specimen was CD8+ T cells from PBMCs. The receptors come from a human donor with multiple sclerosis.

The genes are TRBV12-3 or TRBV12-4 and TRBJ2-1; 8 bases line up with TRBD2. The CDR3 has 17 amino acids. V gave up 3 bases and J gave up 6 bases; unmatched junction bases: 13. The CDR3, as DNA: TGTGCCAGCAGTTTGGGCCCGTGGGAGCGGGGGCCCAATGAGCAGTTCTTC. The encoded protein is CASSLGPWERGPNEQFF.

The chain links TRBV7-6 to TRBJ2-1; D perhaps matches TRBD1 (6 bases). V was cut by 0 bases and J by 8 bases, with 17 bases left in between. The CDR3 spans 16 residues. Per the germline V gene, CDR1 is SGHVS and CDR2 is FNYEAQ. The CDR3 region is CASSLAGTGMSDEQFF. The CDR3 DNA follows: TGTGCCAGCAGCTTAGCGGGCACAGGGATGAGTGATGAGCAGTTCTTC.

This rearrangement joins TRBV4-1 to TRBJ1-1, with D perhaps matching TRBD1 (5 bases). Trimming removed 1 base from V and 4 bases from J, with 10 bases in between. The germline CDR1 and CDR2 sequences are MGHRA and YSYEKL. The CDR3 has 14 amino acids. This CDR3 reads CASSQVGGGTEAFF. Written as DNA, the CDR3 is TGCGCCAGCAGCCAAGTCGGGGGTGGCACTGAAGCTTTCTTT.

The CDR3: CASKPRPGDTQYF. CDR3 nucleotides: TGTGCCAGTAAACCAAGGCCCGGGGATACGCAGTATTTT. J is TRBJ2-3 and V is TRBV27; D uncertain. The CDR3 totals 13 residues. Germline V gene data show CDR1 as MNHEY and CDR2 as SMNVEV (reference sequence). Between the trimmed V and J ends, which lost 9 bases and 6 bases, there was a span of 16 bases.

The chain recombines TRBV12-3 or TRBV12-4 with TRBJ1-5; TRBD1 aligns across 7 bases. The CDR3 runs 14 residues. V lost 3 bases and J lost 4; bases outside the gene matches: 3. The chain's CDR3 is CASSFLTGNQPQHF. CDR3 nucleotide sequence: TGTGCCAGCAGTTTTCTGACAGGGAATCAGCCCCAGCATTTT.

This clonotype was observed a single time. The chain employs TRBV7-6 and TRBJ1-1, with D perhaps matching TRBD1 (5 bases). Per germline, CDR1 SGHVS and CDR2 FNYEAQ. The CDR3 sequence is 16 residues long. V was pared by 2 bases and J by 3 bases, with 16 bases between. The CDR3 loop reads CASSLKLSGSDTEAFF. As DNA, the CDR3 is TGTGCCAGCAGCTTAAAGTTATCAGGGTCGGACACTGAAGCTTTCTTT.

This CDR3 is CASSIWASNQPQHF. CDR3 DNA: TGTGCCAGTAGTATTTGGGCAAGCAATCAGCCCCAGCATTTT. This chain uses TRBV19 with TRBJ1-5; no clear D. The CDR3 extends over 14 amino acids. Looked up from germline, CDR1 is LNHDA and CDR2 is SQIVND (reference sequence). Trimming took 3 bases from V and 1 from J, leaving 7 bases between them.

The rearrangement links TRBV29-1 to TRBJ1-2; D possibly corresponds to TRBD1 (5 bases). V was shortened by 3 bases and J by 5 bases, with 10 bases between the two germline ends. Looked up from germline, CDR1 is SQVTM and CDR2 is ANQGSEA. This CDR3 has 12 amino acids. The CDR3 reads CSVEDGAYGYTF. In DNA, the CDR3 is TGCAGCGTTGAGGATGGGGCATATGGCTACACCTTC.

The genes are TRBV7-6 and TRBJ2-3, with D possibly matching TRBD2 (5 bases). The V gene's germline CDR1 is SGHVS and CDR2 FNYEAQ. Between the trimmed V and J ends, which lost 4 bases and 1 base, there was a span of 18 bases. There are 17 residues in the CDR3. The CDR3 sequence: CASSSYVADYGTDTQYF. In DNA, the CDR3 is TGTGCCAGCAGCTCGTATGTAGCTGACTACGGCACAGATACGCAGTATTTT.